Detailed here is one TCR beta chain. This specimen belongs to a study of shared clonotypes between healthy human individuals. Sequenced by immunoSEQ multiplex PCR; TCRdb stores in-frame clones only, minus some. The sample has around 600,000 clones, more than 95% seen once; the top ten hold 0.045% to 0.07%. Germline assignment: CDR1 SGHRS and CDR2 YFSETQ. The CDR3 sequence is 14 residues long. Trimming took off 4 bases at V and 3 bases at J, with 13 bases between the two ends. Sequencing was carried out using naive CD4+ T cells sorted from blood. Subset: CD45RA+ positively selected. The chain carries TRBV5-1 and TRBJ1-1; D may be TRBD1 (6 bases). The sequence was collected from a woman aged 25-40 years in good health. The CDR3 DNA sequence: TGCGCCAGCAGCCCGACAGGTCGCGACACTGAAGCTTTCTTT. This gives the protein CASSPTGRDTEAFF.